This T cell receptor beta chain was recorded in a study of shared clonotypes between healthy human individuals (dated by TCRdb to 2018 to 2020). About the full investigation: The cohort included three men and a couple of women between 18 and 49 years of age. For each donor, three plates each were used for CD4 naive and CD4 memory, two plates were used for CD8 naive, and one plate was used for CD8 memory. To increase sequencing depth and limit assay-specific biases, TCR repertoire library preparation and sequencing were carried out by different laboratories using diverse techniques. To estimate repertoire size and how much clonotypes are shared between individuals, the study performed deep sequencing of blood TCR repertoires from five healthy adults. Leukapheresis yielded between about 0.9 and 10 billion PBMCs per donor.

Using the deep immunoSEQ assay, multiplex PCR amplified TCR CDR3 regions from genomic DNA. For each cell subset, the extracted genomic DNA was distributed evenly across all wells of several immunoSEQ 96-well plates, and each plate served as one replicate. Each replicate PCR for sorted subsets received about 200 ng genomic DNA, equal to some 32,000 T cell genomes. Purified libraries were quantified with a Qubit 3.0 fluorometer, sized on a Bioanalyzer 2100, and re-quantified with the KAPA Library Quantification kit. Every immunoSEQ 96-well plate was sequenced on a separate single-read 150-cycle Illumina NextSeq 550 flow cell. Processing in the source paper ran as follows. Because the immunoSEQ output held only junctional sequences and lacked quality scores, the filtering could not match the filtering applied to full-length reads. Sequences were annotated with PyIR, a Python wrapper for IgBLAST v1.9, using IMGT germline references to assign V/J genes and CDR3. Any read was removed if the V/J assignment was weak (E-value above 1e-6), the CDR3 was missing, or the read contained stop codons, out-of-frame junctions, or ambiguous translated residues. V3J clonotypes were defined by identical inferred V gene, J gene, and CDR3 amino acid sequence. To compute the percentage overlap between repertoires, the number of shared unique clonotypes was divided by the size of the smaller repertoire. RTK rarefaction, the Chao1 estimator, and Recon v2.1 estimates of unobserved clonotypes were used to assess repertoire richness. Generation probabilities were computed with OLGA for all TCRbeta clonotypes obtained by the gDNA method from a handful of donors. As stored in TCRdb, this immuneACCESS dataset retains in-frame rearrangements with V and J assigned. A fraction of the clones does not appear; measured against another copy, unresolved V genes explain less than half of the discrepancy, and the remainder lacks a known reason. V and J calls and clone size are given by that table; D and trimming were obtained from the DNA. For this sample the table gives about 2.1 million clones, of which about 92% were detected only once. In total, the top ten clones hold under 2% of the sample.

From the germline V gene, CDR1 is SGHRS and CDR2 is YFSETQ. From V the trimming removes 4 bases and from J it removes 2 bases, while the gene matches leave 5 bases of the junction unaccounted for. Including the terminal cysteine and phenylalanine, the CDR3 comprises 15 residues. The entry retains the CDR3 DNA only, 45 bases that are in frame from base 1. The paper's findings and limits, for the study overall: About 4.5% of naive CD4, 3.5% of naive CD8, about 2.1% of memory CD4, and 0.4% of memory CD8 clonotypes were shared across several donors. Because the study included a small number of donors, the genetic and exposure-history diversity represented was limited. Clonotypes shared by all four sorted-subset donors showed higher generation probabilities than non-shared clonotypes. Even with the large sequencing depth, rarefaction of the sorted-subset datasets indicated that sequencing was incomplete. Sampling was limited to blood, and TCR repertoires in tissue likely differ from TCR repertoires in blood. Naive subsets generally had larger estimated clonotype richness than memory subsets. Pairwise subsampling led to the expectation that sequencing depth would affect the degree of clonotype sharing among donors.

This clone appeared a single time. Its cognate antigen has yet to be identified. Nothing much larger sits one base from this clone, and base qualities are not available. CD8 naive samples were obtained by positive selection for CCR7 among CD45RO-negative cells, yielding a CD45RA+CCR7+ population from which TemRA cells were excluded. The donors were healthy, HIV-negative adults who had no recently reported acute infections or vaccinations. Every donor was a Caucasian adult living in Nashville, Tennessee, USA. Blood was obtained by leukapheresis, after which PBMCs were separated by Ficoll-Histopaque density gradient centrifugation and cryopreserved in liquid nitrogen vapor phase. Analytical flow cytometry was used to check the purity and quantity of each magnetically sorted T cell population. Genomic DNA was isolated from every sorted fraction and measured by UV absorbance on a Nanodrop 2000c.

The chain uses TRBV5-1 and TRBJ1-3, with 8 central nucleotides matching TRBD1. The receptor was isolated from a man aged 18 to 29 in good health. Some clones in this sample may be carry-over from other donors' samples. The sequenced material came from naive CD8+ T cells from PBMCs. The cell subset or site label, read with the paper, signifies: CD45RA+CCR7+. The DNA sequence is TGCGCCAGCAGCCAAGGGGACAGGCCTGGAAACACCATATATTTT. This translates into CASSQGDRPGNTIYF.